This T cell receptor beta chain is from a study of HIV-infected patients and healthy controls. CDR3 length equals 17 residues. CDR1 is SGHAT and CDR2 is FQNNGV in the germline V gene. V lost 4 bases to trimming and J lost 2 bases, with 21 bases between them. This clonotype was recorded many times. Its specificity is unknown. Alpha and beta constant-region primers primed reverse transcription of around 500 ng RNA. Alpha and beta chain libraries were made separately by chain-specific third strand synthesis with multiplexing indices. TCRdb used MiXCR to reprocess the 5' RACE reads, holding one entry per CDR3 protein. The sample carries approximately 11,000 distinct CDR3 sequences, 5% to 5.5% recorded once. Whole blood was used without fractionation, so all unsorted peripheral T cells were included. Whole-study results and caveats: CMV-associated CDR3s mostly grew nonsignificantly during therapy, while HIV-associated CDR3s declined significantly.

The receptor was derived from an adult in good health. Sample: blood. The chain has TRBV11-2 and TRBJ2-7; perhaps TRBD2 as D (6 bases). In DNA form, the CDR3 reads TGTGCCAGCAGCTGGATGGGACTCCGGGACGGCGCCTACGAGCAGTACTTC. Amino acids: CASSWMGLRDGAYEQYF. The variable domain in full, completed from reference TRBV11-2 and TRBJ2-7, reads EAGVAQSPRYKIIEKRQSVAFWCNPISGHATLYWYQQILGQGPKLLIQFQNNGVVDDSQLPKDRFSAERLKGVDSTLKIQPAKLEDSAVYLCASSWMGLRDGAYEQYFGPGTRLTVT.